Listed below are T cell receptor beta chains from one sample, sequenced in a study of cytomegalovirus exposure and HLA in healthy donors. Profiling relied on immunoSEQ multiplex PCR, and the TCRdb table lists in-frame clones only, not all of them. The table records 63,000 or so clones, around 70% of them present only once. Input material: PBMCs. These receptors came from a woman aged 25 to 39 in good health and CMV-seropositive. CDR3s include the opening cysteine and the closing phenylalanine or tryptophan. D genes are given only for firm matches. The size entry is marked missing in some rows and otherwise reads once, few, many or a size class.

j_call v_call clone_size d_call cdr3_aa cdr3_nt
TRBJ2-7 TRBV11-2 . TRBD1 CASSYWTGTPTYEQYF TGTGCCAGCAGCTACTGGACAGGGACCCCCACCTACGAGCAGTACTTC
TRBJ1-4 TRBV15 . . CATSPGQLVEKLFF TGTGCCACCAGCCCTGGACAGTTGGTCGAAAAACTGTTTTTT
TRBJ2-1 TRBV27 . TRBD2 CASSLRLRGDEQFF TGTGCCAGCAGTTTACGACTCCGGGGGGATGAGCAGTTCTTC
TRBJ1-2 TRBV28 . . CASNAGYGYTF TGTGCCAGCAACGCAGGGTATGGCTACACCTTC
TRBJ1-5 TRBV2 medium-sized . CASSGAPGGRQPQHF TGTGCCAGCAGTGGAGCTCCGGGGGGCCGGCAGCCCCAGCATTTT
TRBJ2-3 TRBV7-2 . TRBD2 CASSPRTSGRVDTQYF TGTGCCAGCAGCCCCCGGACTAGCGGGAGGGTGGATACGCAGTATTTT
TRBJ1-2 TRBV28 . . CASSLRVRSYGYTF TGTGCCAGCAGTCTCAGGGTCAGGAGCTATGGCTACACCTTC
TRBJ2-1 TRBV6-5 . TRBD1 CATRTGGLKNEQFF TGTGCCACCAGGACAGGGGGCTTGAAGAATGAGCAGTTCTTC
TRBJ2-7 TRBV9 . TRBD2 CASSVMGTSESEQYF TGTGCCAGCAGCGTAATGGGGACTAGCGAAAGCGAGCAGTACTTC
TRBJ2-1 TRBV30 . TRBD2 CAWSAGGFIFF TGTGCCTGGAGTGCGGGAGGGTTTATATTCTTC
TRBJ2-1 TRBV9 . TRBD2 CASSPGASGDNEQFF TGTGCCAGCAGCCCGGGGGCTAGCGGGGACAATGAGCAGTTCTTC
TRBJ2-7 TRBV7-8 few . CASSPGPPGGAAYEQYF TGTGCCAGCAGCCCGGGACCCCCTGGCGGGGCCGCCTACGAGCAGTACTTC
TRBJ1-2 TRBV10-2 . TRBD1 CASSESRTGRYGYTF TGCGCCAGCAGTGAGTCCCGGACAGGGAGGTATGGCTACACCTTC
TRBJ1-2 TRBV20-1 . . CSASGNYGYTF TGCAGTGCTAGTGGCAACTATGGCTACACCTTC
TRBJ2-3 TRBV5-1 . TRBD2 CASSLGSGSLTDTQYF TGCGCCAGCAGCTTGGGAAGCGGGAGTTTGACAGATACGCAGTATTTT
TRBJ2-3 TRBV7-9 . . CASSPGSTTDTQYF TGTGCCAGCAGCCCAGGGTCGACCACAGATACGCAGTATTTT
TRBJ2-1 TRBV11-2 . TRBD1 CASSPTVDRDNNEQFF TGTGCCAGCAGCCCTACGGTCGACAGGGATAACAATGAGCAGTTCTTC
TRBJ1-1 TRBV27 . . CASAAGSLTTEAFF TGTGCCAGCGCCGCCGGGTCCCTAACCACTGAAGCTTTCTTT
TRBJ1-4 TRBV6-1 . . CASSSDRREKLFF TGTGCCAGCAGTAGTGACAGGAGAGAAAAACTGTTTTTT
TRBJ2-7 TRBV29-1 few TRBD2 CSVSFGLAAREQYF TGCAGCGTTTCATTTGGACTAGCCGCGAGGGAGCAGTACTTC
TRBJ2-2 TRBV6-4 . TRBD1 CASSGDSHTGELFF TGTGCCAGCAGTGGGGACAGTCACACCGGGGAGCTGTTTTTT
TRBJ1-1 TRBV25-1 once . CASSDGGVNTEAFF TGTGCCAGCAGTGATGGGGGGGTGAACACTGAAGCTTTCTTT
TRBJ1-1 TRBV29-1 few TRBD1 CSIGQVNTEAFF TGCAGCATCGGACAGGTGAACACTGAAGCTTTCTTT
TRBJ1-1 TRBV5-6 . . CASSGRATEAFF TGTGCCAGCAGCGGCAGGGCCACTGAAGCTTTCTTT
TRBJ2-7 TRBV30 once TRBD2 CAWSVSGRMDEQYF TGTGCCTGGAGTGTGAGCGGGAGGATGGACGAGCAGTACTTC
TRBJ2-7 TRBV7-6 . TRBD2 CASSPWTSGRIPYF TGTGCCAGCAGCCCTTGGACTAGCGGGAGAATCCCGTACTTC
TRBJ2-5 TRBV11-2 . . CASSPLNYGETQYF TGTGCCAGCAGCCCCCTTAACTATGGAGAGACCCAGTACTTC
TRBJ1-1 TRBV11-3 . . CASSFAGMNTEAFF TGTGCCAGCAGCTTCGCAGGTATGAACACTGAAGCTTTCTTT
TRBJ1-2 TRBV5-1 . TRBD1 CASSLTGDDYGYTF TGCGCCAGCAGCTTGACAGGGGACGACTATGGCTACACCTTC
TRBJ1-1 TRBV7-2 few . CASSLVPGIGTEAFF TGTGCCAGCAGCTTAGTACCAGGGATAGGCACTGAAGCTTTCTTT
TRBJ2-7 TRBV5-4 . TRBD2 CASSRTSGAGEQYF TGTGCCAGCAGCCGCACTAGCGGGGCGGGCGAGCAGTACTTC
TRBJ1-2 TRBV5-5 . . CASSFFSRAPTGGYGYTF TGTGCCAGCAGCTTCTTTTCCAGGGCCCCTACGGGTGGTTATGGCTACACCTTC
TRBJ2-4 TRBV28 . . CASRGRELAKNIQYF TGTGCCAGCAGGGGGCGGGAACTAGCCAAAAACATTCAGTACTTC
TRBJ2-5 TRBV11-2 . TRBD2 CASSLGLAGVTEETQYF TGTGCCAGCAGCTTAGGACTAGCGGGAGTTACGGAAGAGACCCAGTACTTC
TRBJ2-7 TRBV19 . . CASAPGRSYEQYF TGTGCCAGCGCCCCTGGCAGATCCTACGAGCAGTACTTC
TRBJ2-7 TRBV29-1 . TRBD2 CSASAGGPPNEQYF TGCAGCGCATCAGCGGGAGGGCCCCCCAACGAGCAGTACTTC
TRBJ2-1 TRBV5-4 . TRBD2 CASSSSGDPYEQFF TGTGCCAGCAGCTCTAGCGGGGACCCCTATGAGCAGTTCTTC
TRBJ1-5 TRBV28 . . CASTPGGGYSNQPQHF TGTGCCAGCACCCCCGGGGGGGGATATAGCAATCAGCCCCAGCATTTT
TRBJ2-7 TRBV29-1 . . CSVEEAANSYEQYF TGCAGCGTTGAAGAGGCGGCGAACTCCTACGAGCAGTACTTC
TRBJ1-4 TRBV4-1 . . CASSLLPGKELFF TGCGCCAGCAGCCTTCTTCCGGGAAAGGAACTGTTTTTT
TRBJ2-1 TRBV7-2 few TRBD2 CASSGGGQLRNEQFF TGTGCCAGCAGTGGCGGGGGGCAGCTGCGCAATGAGCAGTTCTTC
TRBJ2-5 TRBV28 . TRBD2 CASSSSGIGERDQYF TGTGCCAGCAGTTCTAGCGGGATCGGAGAAAGAGACCAGTACTTC
TRBJ2-3 TRBV7-2 . TRBD1 CASSTRQGVSDTQYF TGTGCCAGCAGCACCAGACAGGGGGTCTCTGATACGCAGTATTTT
TRBJ1-1 TRBV6-6 . . CASSLIEDEAFF TGTGCCAGCAGCCTAATCGAAGATGAAGCTTTCTTT
TRBJ1-1 TRBV28 . . CASLTAVMNTEAFF TGTGCCAGCTTGACAGCAGTCATGAACACTGAAGCTTTCTTT
TRBJ2-1 TRBV30 . TRBD2 CAAGETYNEQFF TGTGCCGCGGGAGAGACTTACAATGAGCAGTTCTTC
TRBJ2-5 TRBV28 . . CASRPGGETQYF TGTGCCAGCAGGCCAGGAGGAGAGACCCAGTACTTC
TRBJ2-3 TRBV7-2 . . CASSLGASRADTQYF TGTGCCAGCAGCTTAGGTGCGAGTAGAGCAGATACGCAGTATTTT
TRBJ2-5 TRBV10-3 . TRBD1 CAISYRGQETQYF TGTGCCATCAGCTACAGGGGACAAGAGACCCAGTACTTC
TRBJ1-1 TRBV6-5 few . CASSYSEGLNTEAFF TGTGCCAGCAGTTACTCGGAGGGACTGAACACTGAAGCTTTCTTT
TRBJ2-7 TRBV6-1 once TRBD2 CASSASAGTFYEQYF TGTGCCAGCAGTGCCTCAGCGGGAACCTTCTACGAGCAGTACTTC
TRBJ2-7 TRBV7-9 . . CASSPSLYYEQYF TGTGCCAGCAGCCCCTCCCTTTACTACGAGCAGTACTTC
TRBJ2-3 TRBV29-1 . TRBD2 CSVERWEGNTDTQYF TGCAGCGTTGAAAGGTGGGAGGGGAACACAGATACGCAGTATTTT
TRBJ1-2 TRBV10-2 . TRBD1 CASSPRMGQGDSYGYTF TGCGCCAGCAGTCCGCGCATGGGACAGGGGGACTCCTATGGCTACACCTTC
TRBJ2-2 TRBV4-2 . . CASSQDPSLIDTGELFF TGTGCCAGCAGCCAAGACCCTAGCTTAATCGACACCGGGGAGCTGTTTTTT
TRBJ2-1 TRBV5-1 . TRBD2 CASSLTSGNNEQFF TGCGCCAGCAGCTTAACTAGCGGGAACAATGAGCAGTTCTTC